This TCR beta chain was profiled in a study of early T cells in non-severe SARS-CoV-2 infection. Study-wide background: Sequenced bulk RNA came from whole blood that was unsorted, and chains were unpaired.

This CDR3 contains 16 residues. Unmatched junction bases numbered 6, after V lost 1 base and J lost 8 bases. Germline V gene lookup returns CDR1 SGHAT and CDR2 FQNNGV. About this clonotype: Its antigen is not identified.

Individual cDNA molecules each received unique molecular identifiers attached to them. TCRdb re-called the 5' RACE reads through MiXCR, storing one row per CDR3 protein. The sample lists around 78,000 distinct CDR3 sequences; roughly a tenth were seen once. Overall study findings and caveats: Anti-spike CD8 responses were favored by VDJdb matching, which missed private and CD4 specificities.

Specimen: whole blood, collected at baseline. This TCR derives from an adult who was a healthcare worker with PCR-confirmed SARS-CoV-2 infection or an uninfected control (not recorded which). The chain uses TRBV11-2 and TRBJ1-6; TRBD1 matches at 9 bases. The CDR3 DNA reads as TGTGCCAGCAGCTTAGGGACAGGGGCCTGGGATTCACCCCTCCACTTT. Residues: CASSLGTGAWDSPLHF.